This TCR beta chain is drawn from a study of cytomegalovirus exposure and HLA in healthy donors. Regarding the study as a whole: Information on immune exposure was restricted to one variable (CMV serostatus). HLA alleles showed associations with about 17,000 TCR beta sequences in a later analysis, at a 0.05 false discovery rate. Within the data, a cluster of highly shared sequence variants was likely a sequencing artifact.

CDR3 length equals 15 residues. V shed 0 bases and J shed 0 bases, with 9 bases lying between them. CDR1 is MNHEY, CDR2 SVGAGI, per germline. As concerns this clone: Its antigen is as yet unknown.

The study ran its PCR with 60 Vbeta and 13 Jbeta primers. The table came from immunoSEQ multiplex PCR; TCRdb's copy has only in-frame clones and leaves some out. This table has about 200,000 clones, approximately 78% appearing once. This clonotype was sampled from a woman aged 50 to 60 in good health and CMV-seropositive. Input material: PBMCs. J is TRBJ2-7 and V is TRBV6-5; possible D gene TRBD2, 5 bases. The CDR3 DNA follows: TGTGCCAGCAGTTACTCGAGGGTCCGCTCCTACGAGCAGTACTTC. This encodes CASSYSRVRSYEQYF.